One and the same sample provided the 6 T cell receptor beta chains below, sequenced in a study of cytomegalovirus exposure and HLA in healthy donors. The PCR used 60 Vbeta and 13 Jbeta primers. Assay: immunoSEQ multiplex PCR; the TCRdb copy retains only in-frame clones and omits some. The table has about 120,000 clones, over 75% seen once. Sequenced: PBMCs. Source of these receptors: a woman younger than 35 in good health and CMV-seronegative.

CDR3 region: CASSPPGQGNSPLHF. In DNA form, the CDR3 reads TGTGCCAGCAGTCCGCCCGGACAGGGGAATTCACCCCTCCACTTT. The chain employs TRBV2 and TRBJ1-6, with 9 bases identical to TRBD1. V trimming: 5 bases; J trimming: 7 bases; junction bases outside the gene matches: 6. The CDR3 consists of 15 residues. Per germline, CDR1 SNHLY and CDR2 FYNNEI.

The gene calls are TRBV19 and TRBJ2-1, with D perhaps TRBD1 (6 bases). This CDR3 comprises 13 residues. CDR1 is LNHDA, CDR2 SQIVND, per germline (reference sequence). Trimming removed 5 bases from V and 8 bases from J, with 13 bases in between. The CDR3 reads CASSPGRGYEQFF. CDR3 nucleotides: TGTGCCAGTAGTCCGGGCAGGGGCTATGAGCAGTTCTTC. The full variable domain, completed using reference TRBV19 and TRBJ2-1, is DGGITQSPKYLFRKEGQNVTLSCEQNLNHDAMYWYRQDPGQGLRLIYYSQIVNDFQKGDIAEGYSVSREKKESFPLTVTSAQKNPTAFYLCASSPGRGYEQFFGPGTRLTVL.

V and J are TRBV6-5 and TRBJ1-1, with D possibly TRBD1 on 5 matching bases. Trimming shortened V by 10 bases and J by 4 bases, and 13 bases separated the two germline ends. Looked up from germline, CDR1 is MNHEY and CDR2 is SVGAGI. This CDR3 comprises 12 residues. For the CDR3, the DNA is TGTGCCACCGAGGCCGGGGGCACTGAAGCTTTCTTT. Its translation: CATEAGGTEAFF.

Written as DNA, the CDR3 is TGTGCCAGCAGCTTATATTCCGGACTAGCGGGAGGCTACGAGCAGTACTTC. Amino acids: CASSLYSGLAGGYEQYF. The J gene is TRBJ2-5, the V gene TRBV7-2; 14 bases align to TRBD2. With the DNA end fitting TRBJ2-7 better, the J assignment may be wrong. The CDR3 totals 17 residues. Germline V gene data show CDR1 as SGHTA and CDR2 as FQGNSA.

This clone was counted a single time. The V call is TRBV29-1, the J call TRBJ1-5, with a weak D call TRBD1 (6 bases). This CDR3 is built from 12 residues. Germline lookup yields CDR1 SQVTM and CDR2 ANQGSEA. Trimming took 7 bases from V and 6 from J, leaving 13 bases between them. This CDR3 reads CSAREGGQPQHF. Here the CDR3 DNA reads TGCAGCGCCAGAGAAGGGGGTCAGCCCCAGCATTTT. Full variable domain (remainder filled in from reference TRBV29-1 and TRBJ1-5): SAVISQKPSRDICQRGTSLTIQCQVDSQVTMMFWYRQQPGQSLTLIATANQGSEATYESGFVIDKFPISRPNLTFSTLTVSNMSPEDSSIYLCSAREGGQPQHFGDGTRLSIL.

The CDR3 nucleotides read TGTGCCAGCAGCTTTAGCGGGAGCCTAAGAGAGCAGTACTTC. Its translation: CASSFSGSLREQYF. The genes are TRBV13 and TRBJ2-7; 9 positions agree with TRBD2. CDR1 and CDR2 from the germline V gene are PRHDT and FYEKMQ (reference sequence). This CDR3 comprises 14 residues. V was clipped by 3 bases and J by 7 bases; unmatched bases: 7.